This T cell receptor beta chain was sequenced for a study of CD8 T cells in Susac syndrome. Random hexamers were used to reverse transcribe an amount of about 0.5 to 1 ug RNA. Multiplex PCR with immunoSEQ amplified the TCR beta CDR3 across 54 Vbeta and 13 Jbeta. Via MiXCR, TCRdb re-called the immunoSEQ multiplex PCR reads, giving one row per CDR3 protein. This table has approximately 300,000 distinct CDR3 sequences, 85% appearing once. V shed 3 bases and J 3 bases; nucleotides not matched to a gene: 6. CDR1 is DFQATT and CDR2 is SNEGSKA in the germline V gene (reference sequence). This CDR3 is built from 14 residues.

This TCR derives from a human donor with multiple sclerosis. The sequencing input was CD8+ T cells from PBMCs. The J gene is TRBJ2-7, the V gene TRBV20-1, with 9 bases lining up with TRBD2. This CDR3 reads CSASPAGGYYEQYF. Here the CDR3 DNA reads TGCAGTGCTAGTCCTGCGGGAGGGTACTACGAGCAGTACTTC.